These T cell receptor beta chains were read from a single sample in a study of T-cell reconstitution after alpha-beta-depleted transplantation in children. TCRdb passed the PCR reads through MiXCR, listing each CDR3 protein once. The table shows 100,000 or so distinct CDR3 sequences, with approximately 5.4% occurring only once. The sample here was PBMCs, mostly from graft donor cells, taken 60 days after TCRalphabeta/CD19-depleted stem cell transplant. These TCRs come from a female patient between 2 and 15 years old who had a stem cell transplant for Fanconi anemia, so the T cells may come from the graft donor. Both conserved end residues are part of each CDR3. A D gene is named only where the DNA matches it firmly.

TRBV6-1	.	TRBJ2-7	CASSEAWVRFSYEQYF
TRBV5-6	TRBD2	TRBJ2-3	CASSLDPRLAGLTDTQYF
TRBV12-3/TRBV12-4	.	TRBJ1-2	CASSFQGGYTF
TRBV20-1	TRBD2	TRBJ2-7	CSGFAGGLSYEQYF
TRBV20-1	TRBD1	TRBJ1-1	CSARVWTGRANTEAFF
TRBV20-1	.	TRBJ1-2	CSARDPGGYGYTF
TRBV10-3	TRBD2	TRBJ2-7	CAISETKGLARLSSYEQYF
TRBV20-1	TRBD2	TRBJ2-7	CSAREEAGGLSYEQYF
TRBV7-3	.	TRBJ2-2	CASSWDNTGELFF
TRBV5-1	.	TRBJ1-3	CASSLEVASSGNTIYF
TRBV5-7	.	TRBJ1-2	CASSQANGYTF
TRBV20-1	TRBD1	TRBJ2-2	CSAPPGQGTGELFF
TRBV2	TRBD2	TRBJ2-3	CASSYSMGGTDTQYF
TRBV11-2	TRBD2	TRBJ2-5	CASSLGGLAQETQYF
TRBV20-1	TRBD2	TRBJ2-1	CSARVKWGLVDNEQFF
TRBV7-9	.	TRBJ1-4	CASSLGGGARSEKLFF
TRBV6-5	TRBD2	TRBJ2-5	CASSYPGLAGGGGQETQYF
TRBV20-1	.	TRBJ1-5	CSVLRGAGTQPQHF
TRBV7-6	.	TRBJ2-1	CASSLVAGHDNEQFF
TRBV6-2/TRBV6-3	TRBD2	TRBJ2-7	CASSSWTSESSYEQYF
TRBV11-2	.	TRBJ1-4	CASSLGVQKLFF
TRBV11-2	TRBD1	TRBJ2-1	CASSSRDRLTMREQFF
TRBV7-3	.	TRBJ2-1	CASSFWAGAGYNEQFF
TRBV5-1	.	TRBJ2-7	CASSLRPGYEQYF
TRBV27	.	TRBJ2-7	CASSSGLRIYEQYF
TRBV30	.	TRBJ2-1	CAWSPTSFENEQFF
TRBV6-1	.	TRBJ2-1	CASRDNSYNEQFF
TRBV29-1	TRBD2	TRBJ2-7	CSVAGEGWTSGSEQYF
TRBV5-1	.	TRBJ2-5	CASTRTGQGQETQYF
TRBV6-1	TRBD2	TRBJ2-7	CASSSTSGGPYEQYF
TRBV11-2	.	TRBJ2-3	CASSPGGPSDTQYF
TRBV18	TRBD1	TRBJ2-7	CASSGRTGAYEQYF
TRBV21-1	.	TRBJ2-5	CASSKEQIDQETQYF
TRBV2	.	TRBJ2-7	CAGHRGTAPYEQYF
TRBV6-2/TRBV6-3	TRBD2	TRBJ2-7	CASSYRTGLASYEQYF
TRBV2	TRBD1	TRBJ2-2	CASNLDRGWTGELFF
TRBV7-9	.	TRBJ2-3	CASSIAGDTQYF
TRBV7-9	.	TRBJ2-1	CASSLIAAFSYNEQFF
TRBV21-1	.	TRBJ1-5	CASSSRTGLFGNQPQHF
TRBV20-1	TRBD2	TRBJ2-1	CSAERTAGGPLNEQFF
TRBV29-1	.	TRBJ2-1	CSADGTYNEQFF
TRBV4-1	.	TRBJ2-5	CASSQDPPTQYF
TRBV30	TRBD1	TRBJ2-5	CAWSVRDRNNQETQYF
TRBV7-2	.	TRBJ2-4	CASSLSVTTQNIQYF
TRBV20-1	TRBD2	TRBJ2-3	CSARRLAGHDTQYF
TRBV24-1	.	TRBJ2-5	CATSDPSETQYF
TRBV7-3	TRBD1	TRBJ2-2	CASSTGAGNTGELFF
TRBV28	TRBD1	TRBJ1-1	CASLGQGKAFF
TRBV29-1	.	TRBJ2-7	CSVFEPGLPYEQYF
TRBV7-3	TRBD1	TRBJ2-1	CASSLTGPRGQGDNEQFF
TRBV28	.	TRBJ2-7	CASSLISEGYEQYF
TRBV11-2	.	TRBJ2-5	CASSAERETQYF
TRBV28	.	TRBJ2-5	CASRTDREDKWETQYF
TRBV12-3/TRBV12-4	TRBD2	TRBJ2-1	CASSFGLAGEGYNEQFF
TRBV20-1	.	TRBJ2-5	CSAEGESQETQYF
TRBV7-2	.	TRBJ2-1	CASSRSRHAYNEQFF
TRBV5-1	.	TRBJ2-7	CASSLGQIATYEQYF